This T cell receptor (beta chain) came from a study of cytotoxic CD8 clonotypes in ibrutinib-treated CLL. Study context: The response samples were taken once patients had been treated for a median of about 12 months, range 6 to 36.

The CDR3 sequence is 17 residues long. From germline, CDR1 is MGHRA and CDR2 YSYEKL. J gave up 0 bases and V 3 bases, and 8 bases lay outside the gene matches. This clone was found once. Measured with immunoSEQ multiplex PCR; TCRdb has only the in-frame clones, and not every one. The data contain about 130,000 clones, about four fifths of them seen just once; the ten biggest clones take up about 13%. The origin of this receptor is a human donor with chronic lymphocytic leukemia. The sequences come from PBMCs, collected after 12 months of ibrutinib treatment. The chain has TRBV4-1 and TRBJ2-5, with 9 bases matching TRBD1. In DNA form, the CDR3 reads TGCGCCAGCAGCCAGGAACCGGGACAGGGACACCAAGAGACCCAGTACTTC. Translating it yields CASSQEPGQGHQETQYF.